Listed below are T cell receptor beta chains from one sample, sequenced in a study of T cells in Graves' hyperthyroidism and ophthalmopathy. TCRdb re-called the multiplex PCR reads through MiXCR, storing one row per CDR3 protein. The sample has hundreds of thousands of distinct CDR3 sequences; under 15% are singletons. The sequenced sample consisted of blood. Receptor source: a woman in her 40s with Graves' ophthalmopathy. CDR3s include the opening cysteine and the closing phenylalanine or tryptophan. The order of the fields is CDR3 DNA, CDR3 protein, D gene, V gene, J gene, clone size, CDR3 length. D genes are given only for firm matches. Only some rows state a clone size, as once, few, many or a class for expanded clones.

DNA: TGTGCCAGCAGCTACCTAGGGGGAGAGGGCTATGGCTACACCTTC
CDR3: CASSYLGGEGYGYTF
D: NA
V: TRBV7-9
J: TRBJ1-2
size: many
length: 15

DNA: TGTGCCAGCAGACCGGGGACCCTACAAACACAAGAGACCCAGTACTTC
CDR3: CASRPGTLQTQETQYF
D: NA
V: TRBV6-2/TRBV6-3
J: TRBJ2-5
size: many
length: 16

DNA: TGTGCCAGCAGTTCTCCACTAGCGGGAGACATCCACGAGCAGTACTTC
CDR3: CASSSPLAGDIHEQYF
D: TRBD2
V: TRBV28
J: TRBJ2-7
size: NA
length: 16

DNA: TGTGCCAGCAGTTATGACCAAGGGACAGGGATTTTGCATTTT
CDR3: CASSYDQGTGILHF
D: TRBD1
V: TRBV6-5
J: TRBJ1-5
size: many
length: 14

DNA: TGTGCCAGCAGCCCCCCCCTCGGAGGCGGCGCCTACAATGAGCAGTTCTTC
CDR3: CASSPPLGGGAYNEQFF
D: NA
V: TRBV7-6
J: TRBJ2-1
size: NA
length: 17

DNA: TGTGCCAGTAGTAAAGCAGGGGTTTACGAGCAGTACTTC
CDR3: CASSKAGVYEQYF
D: NA
V: TRBV19
J: TRBJ2-7
size: NA
length: 13

DNA: TGCAGCGTGAGGACTAGCGGGCAAGAGACCCAGTACTTC
CDR3: CSVRTSGQETQYF
D: TRBD2
V: TRBV29-1
J: TRBJ2-5
size: many
length: 13

DNA: TGTGCCAGCAGAAGGACAGGGGGCATCGGCAATCAGCCCCAGCATTTT
CDR3: CASRRTGGIGNQPQHF
D: TRBD1
V: TRBV6-5
J: TRBJ1-5
size: many
length: 16

DNA: TGTGCCGCCACGGACTATAGCAATCAGCCCCAGCATTTT
CDR3: CAATDYSNQPQHF
D: NA
V: TRBV28
J: TRBJ1-5
size: many
length: 13

DNA: TGTGCCACCAGCAGAAACAGGGGTGGGAACACTGAAGCTTTCTTT
CDR3: CATSRNRGGNTEAFF
D: TRBD1
V: TRBV15
J: TRBJ1-1
size: many
length: 15

DNA: TGTGCCAGCAGTGGAGGGTTTAGCACCGGGGAGCTGTTTTTT
CDR3: CASSGGFSTGELFF
D: NA
V: TRBV2
J: TRBJ2-2
size: few
length: 14

DNA: TGTGCCAGCAGTCTTCTGACTAGCGTGGTCACCGGGGAGCTGTTTTTT
CDR3: CASSLLTSVVTGELFF
D: TRBD2
V: TRBV12-3/TRBV12-4
J: TRBJ2-2
size: many
length: 16

DNA: TGTGCCAGCAGCCAAGCAGATTCTGGAAACACCATATATTTT
CDR3: CASSQADSGNTIYF
D: NA
V: TRBV4-2
J: TRBJ1-3
size: many
length: 14

DNA: TGTGCCAGCAGCTTCGCTAGCGGGGAAGAGACCCAGTACTTC
CDR3: CASSFASGEETQYF
D: TRBD2
V: TRBV5-4
J: TRBJ2-5
size: NA
length: 14

DNA: TGTGCCAGCAGTTATTTCAGCCCGGAAGAGACCCAGTACTTC
CDR3: CASSYFSPEETQYF
D: NA
V: TRBV6-2/TRBV6-3
J: TRBJ2-5
size: many
length: 14

DNA: TGTGCCACCTCGACAGCCGTCTCCTACGAGCAGTACTTC
CDR3: CATSTAVSYEQYF
D: NA
V: TRBV10-3
J: TRBJ2-7
size: NA
length: 13

DNA: TGTGCCAGCGGCACCGGACTAGCGTGGGGACAAGAGACCCAGTACTTC
CDR3: CASGTGLAWGQETQYF
D: TRBD2
V: TRBV7-2
J: TRBJ2-5
size: many
length: 16